Below are 24 T cell receptor beta chains sequenced from a single sample in a study of blood T cell repertoires in COVID-19. Profiled with immunoSEQ multiplex PCR; TCRdb holds only in-frame clones, not every one. This table holds around 200,000 clones, 85% to 90% found once. The sample consisted of peripheral blood. These receptors all stem from an elderly man with acute or convalescent COVID-19.

The rearrangement uses TRBV5-5 and TRBJ2-2, with TRBD2 matching over 7 bases. The junction had 4 bases not matched to a gene; V was cut back by 1 base and J by 7 bases. The CDR3 spans 14 residues. The germline V gene encodes CDR1 SGHKS and CDR2 YYEKEE (reference sequence). The CDR3 DNA follows: TGTGCCAGCAGCTTGCTAGCGGCCCTCGGGGAGCTGTTTTTT. Amino acids: CASSLLAALGELFF.

The chain combines TRBV3-1 (or the pseudogene TRBV3-2) with TRBJ1-5; 8 nucleotides match TRBD1. This CDR3 has 16 residues. V gave up 1 base and J gave up 2 bases; unmatched junction bases: 4. Germline CDR1 is LGHDT and CDR2 is YNNKEL (reference sequence). In nucleotides, the CDR3 is TGTGCCAGCAGCCAAGGGGGGACAGGCCGCAATCAGCCCCAGCATTTT. Translated: CASSQGGTGRNQPQHF.

The chain recombines TRBV10-1 with TRBJ2-1; 9 bases map to TRBD2. V dropped 6 bases and J dropped 7; count of bases not matched to a gene: 4. This CDR3 comprises 13 residues. From germline, CDR1 is WNHNN and CDR2 SYGVQD (reference sequence). CDR3 region: CASSLTSGNEQFF. CDR3 nucleotides: TGCGCCAGCAGCCTGACTAGCGGAAATGAGCAGTTCTTC.

For this clone: The junction differs from germline at one of its ends, possibly a read error. The rearrangement uses TRBV7-2 and TRBJ2-5; no definite D call. CDR3 size: 14 residues. Germline V gene sequence: CDR1 SGHTA, CDR2 FQGNSA. In nucleotides, the CDR3 is TGTGCCAGCAGCGCACTAAGTTACCAGGAGACCCAGTACTTC. Its translation: CASSALSYQETQYF.

This sequence joins TRBV27 and TRBJ1-6, with 10 bases aligning to TRBD1. Per germline, CDR1 MNHEY and CDR2 SMNVEV (reference sequence). The J segment lost 6 bases and the V segment lost 3 bases, leaving 2 bases of the junction unmatched. The CDR3 has 15 residues. The CDR3 coding sequence is TGTGCCAGCAGTTTCGACAGGGGGCCTAATTCACCCCTCCACTTT. It translates to CASSFDRGPNSPLHF.

The chain has TRBV25-1 and TRBJ1-2; D is undetermined. The germline gives CDR1 MGHDK, CDR2 SYGVNS. V was shortened by 6 bases and J by 3 bases, with 23 bases between the two germline ends. The CDR3 totals 17 residues. The CDR3 loop reads CASRPLERGGLYYGYTF. The CDR3 DNA is TGTGCCAGCAGGCCCCTGGAGCGGGGAGGTCTTTACTATGGCTACACCTTC.

The V call is TRBV2, the J call TRBJ1-2, with D possibly matching TRBD1 (5 bases). CDR1 and CDR2 (germline): SNHLY, FYNNEI. This CDR3 has 14 amino acids. Deletions cut 4 bases from V and 0 bases from J, with 9 bases between. Written as DNA, the CDR3 is TGTGCCAGCAGTGGATACAGGACTAACTATGGCTACACCTTC. Translating gives CASSGYRTNYGYTF.

This chain's CDR3 is CASSLATGVNQPQHF. The CDR3 DNA is TGTGCCAGCAGCCTGGCGACAGGGGTCAATCAGCCCCAGCATTTT. The genes are TRBV7-6 and TRBJ1-5, with 8 bases identical to TRBD1. Germline V lookup: CDR1 SGHVS, CDR2 FNYEAQ. V dropped 5 bases and J dropped 3; count of bases not matched to a gene: 6. The CDR3 consists of 15 residues.

The V gene is TRBV7-2, the J gene TRBJ2-1, with TRBD2 identical over 10 bases. This CDR3 region has 16 residues. V gave up 5 bases and J gave up 7 bases; unmatched junction bases: 11. CDR1 and CDR2 (germline): SGHTA, FQGNSA. CDR3 DNA sequence: TGTGCCAGCAGCCGCGGACTAGCGGTGGCGAATAATGAGCAGTTCTTC. Protein: CASSRGLAVANNEQFF.

The V and J genes are TRBV27 and TRBJ2-6; 10 nucleotides align to TRBD1. The CDR3 totals 18 residues. Germline loops: CDR1 MNHEY, CDR2 SMNVEV (reference sequence). Unmatched junction bases numbered 10, after V lost 6 bases and J lost 2 bases. The CDR3 nucleotides read TGTGCCAGCAGCCGAACTTCGACAGGGGGCGCTGGGGCCAACGTCCTGACTTTC. Protein: CASSRTSTGGAGANVLTF.

This chain connects TRBV2 to TRBJ2-7; possible D gene TRBD1, 6 bases. This CDR3 comprises 13 residues. Trimming removed 7 bases at V and 2 bases at J, with 12 bases between. Germline V gene lookup returns CDR1 SNHLY and CDR2 FYNNEI. The CDR3 sequence: CASTHGTTYEQYF. DNA for the CDR3: TGTGCCAGCACCCACGGGACAACCTACGAGCAGTACTTC. Using reference TRBV2 and TRBJ2-7 for the parts outside the CDR3, the full variable domain is EPEVTQTPSHQVTQMGQEVILRCVPISNHLYFYWYRQILGQKVEFLVSFYNNEISEKSEIFDDQFSVERPDGSNFTLKIRSTKLEDSAMYFCASTHGTTYEQYFGPGTRLTVT.

This clone showed up just once. V and J are TRBV19 and TRBJ2-7; possible D gene TRBD1, 5 bases. Trimming shortened V by 4 bases and J by 5 bases, and 9 bases separated the two germline ends. Germline CDR1 is LNHDA and CDR2 is SQIVND (reference sequence). CDR3 length equals 12 residues. CDR3 protein: CASSTGFHEQYF. The DNA for the CDR3 is TGTGCCAGTAGTACAGGGTTCCACGAGCAGTACTTC.

V gene TRBV5-1 combines with J gene TRBJ2-1, with D perhaps TRBD1 (5 bases). CDR3 length: 15 amino acids. The germline V gene encodes CDR1 SGHRS and CDR2 YFSETQ. Trimming shortened V by 0 bases and J by 4 bases, and 11 bases separated the two germline ends. CDR3 sequence (DNA): TGCGCCAGCAGCTTGGTGCCTACAGGTTACAATGAGCAGTTCTTC. Translation gives CASSLVPTGYNEQFF.

This chain connects TRBV14 to TRBJ2-5; possibly TRBD1 for D (6 bases). Per germline, CDR1 SGHDN and CDR2 FVKESK. The CDR3 is 14 amino acids. The ends were cut back, 2 bases at V and 6 bases at J, with 13 bases in the middle. The DNA for the CDR3 is TGTGCCAGCAGCCAATATACAGGGTTACAGACCCAGTACTTC. Translated: CASSQYTGLQTQYF.

The chain uses TRBV24-1 and TRBJ2-2, with a weak D call TRBD2 (6 bases). Deletions cut 6 bases from V and 4 bases from J, with 14 bases between. This CDR3 is built from 15 residues. Germline loops: CDR1 KGHDR, CDR2 SFDVKD. The CDR3 sequence is CATSRGGRGTGELFF. In nucleotides, the CDR3 is TGTGCCACCAGTAGGGGAGGAAGGGGCACCGGGGAGCTGTTTTTT.

A single count supports this clone. V usage is TRBV30 and J usage is TRBJ1-1; the D gene is possibly TRBD1 (5 bases). The CDR3 contains 11 residues. Trimming took 0 bases from V and 10 from J, leaving 9 bases between them. Germline V lookup: CDR1 GTSNPN, CDR2 SVGIG (reference sequence). This CDR3 reads CAWSVLQGAFF. Here the CDR3 DNA reads TGTGCCTGGAGTGTACTCCAGGGAGCTTTCTTT.

This chain uses TRBV7-9 with TRBJ2-3; D is unresolved. The CDR3 totals 16 residues. Per the germline V gene, CDR1 is SEHNR and CDR2 is FQNEAQ (reference sequence). V lost 3 bases to trimming and J lost 2 bases, with 15 bases between them. CDR3 nucleotides: TGTGCCAGCAGCTTCGGCCTAGTCGCCCTCACAGATACGCAGTATTTT. As protein: CASSFGLVALTDTQYF.

The CDR3: CASSASGVWTGELFF. Here the CDR3 DNA reads TGTGCCAGCAGCGCTAGCGGGGTGTGGACCGGGGAGCTGTTTTTT. The chain links TRBV28 to TRBJ2-2, with 9 bases lining up with TRBD2. The V segment lost 6 bases and the J segment 5 bases; nucleotides outside the gene matches: 7. CDR3 length equals 15 residues. Germline V CDR1 and CDR2: MDHEN, SYDVKM.

The genes are TRBV18 and TRBJ1-2, with TRBD1 identical over 8 bases. Per the germline V gene, CDR1 is KGHSH and CDR2 is LQKENI. This CDR3 has 16 residues. V lost 0 bases and J lost 6; bases outside the gene matches: 9. The CDR3 here is CASSPPNLQGANGYTF. In nucleotides, the CDR3 is TGTGCCAGCTCACCACCGAATTTGCAGGGGGCGAATGGCTACACCTTC.

The chain recombines TRBV15 with TRBJ2-3, with 11 bases identical to TRBD1. V shed 1 base and J 5 bases; nucleotides not matched to a gene: 5. CDR1 and CDR2 (germline): LNHNV, YYDKDF (reference sequence). This CDR3 spans 16 amino acids. The CDR3 DNA sequence: TGTGCCACCAGCAGAGGGGGGACAGGGGGTGTAGATACGCAGTATTTT. Its translation: CATSRGGTGGVDTQYF.

Only a few counts were recorded for this clone. The chain links TRBV4-1 to TRBJ2-1; the D gene is possibly TRBD2 (5 bases). Germline values: CDR1 MGHRA, CDR2 YSYEKL. V was shortened by 0 bases and J by 0 bases, with 12 bases between the two germline ends. The CDR3 totals 17 residues. CDR3 protein: CASSQDPVGSSYNEQFF. The CDR3 region has the DNA TGCGCCAGCAGCCAAGATCCTGTGGGGAGCTCCTACAATGAGCAGTTCTTC.

This chain links TRBV10-1 with TRBJ2-7, with 11 nucleotides matching TRBD2. The CDR3 loop spans 16 amino acids. J gave up 0 bases and V 5 bases, and 6 bases lay outside the gene matches. Germline CDR1 WNHNN, CDR2 SYGVQD (reference sequence). CDR3 bases: TGCGCCAGCAGTTTACTAGCGGGAGATCACTCCTACGAGCAGTACGTC. This codes for CASSLLAGDHSYEQYV.

CDR3 nucleotides: TGTGCCAGCCGCAATGAGCAGTTCTTC. This translates into CASRNEQFF. V is TRBV11-3 and J is TRBJ2-1; no firm D call. Trimming cost V 8 bases and J 6 bases, with 2 bases left between them. Per germline, CDR1 SGHNT and CDR2 YENEEA. This CDR3 has 9 amino acids. Based on the CDR3 plus reference TRBV11-3 and TRBJ2-1, the full variable domain is EAGVVQSPRYKIIEKKQPVAFWCNPISGHNTLYWYLQNLGQGPELLIRYENEEAVDDSQLPKDRFSAERLKGVDSTLKIQPAELGDSAVYLCASRNEQFFGPGTRLTVL.

V and J are TRBV18 and TRBJ2-3; 15 bases line up with TRBD2. Germline values: CDR1 KGHSH, CDR2 LQKENI. The CDR3 consists of 17 residues. V lost 5 bases, J lost 3 bases, and 6 bases stayed unmatched. This CDR3 is CASSSGLAGGRTDTQYF. The CDR3 DNA reads as TGTGCCAGCTCATCGGGACTAGCGGGAGGAAGGACAGATACGCAGTATTTT. Full variable domain (outside the CDR3, taken from reference TRBV18 and TRBJ2-3): NAGVMQNPRHLVRRRGQEARLRCSPMKGHSHVYWYRQLPEEGLKFMVYLQKENIIDESGMPKERFSAEFPKEGPSILRIQQVVRGDSAAYFCASSSGLAGGRTDTQYFGPGTRLTVL.